Included here is one T cell receptor (beta chain) sequence, with context. Clones were read by immunoSEQ multiplex PCR, and TCRdb kept only the in-frame ones, dropping some. In the table there are around 38,000 clones, 60% to 80% of which are singletons. The sample originates from a study of preoperative IRX-2 immunotherapy in early breast cancer. V shed 8 bases and J 11 bases; nucleotides not matched to a gene: 7. The CDR3 runs 13 residues. CDR1 LNHDA and CDR2 SQIVND come from the germline V gene (reference sequence). Treatment described: preoperative locoregional IRX-2 cytokine immunotherapy. This phase Ib study tested locoregional IRX-2 cytokine immunotherapy given before surgery.

Sequencing was performed on tumor tissue, taken after IRX-2 immunotherapy. This TCR came from a human donor with breast cancer. J is TRBJ2-1 and V is TRBV19; 12 bases are a match to TRBD2. CDR3: CASRLAGAEKQFF. As DNA, the CDR3 is TGTGCCAGTCGACTAGCGGGAGCCGAGAAGCAGTTCTTC.